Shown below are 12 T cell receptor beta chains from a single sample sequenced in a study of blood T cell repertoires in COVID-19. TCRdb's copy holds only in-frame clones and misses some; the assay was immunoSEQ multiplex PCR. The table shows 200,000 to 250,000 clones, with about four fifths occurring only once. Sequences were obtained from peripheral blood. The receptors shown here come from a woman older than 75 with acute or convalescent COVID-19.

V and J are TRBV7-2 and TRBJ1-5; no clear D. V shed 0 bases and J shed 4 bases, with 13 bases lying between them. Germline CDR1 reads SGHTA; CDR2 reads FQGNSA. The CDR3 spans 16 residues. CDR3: CASSLAGGGRNQPQHF. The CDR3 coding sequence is TGTGCCAGCAGCTTAGCGGGCGGAGGGCGAAATCAGCCCCAGCATTTT.

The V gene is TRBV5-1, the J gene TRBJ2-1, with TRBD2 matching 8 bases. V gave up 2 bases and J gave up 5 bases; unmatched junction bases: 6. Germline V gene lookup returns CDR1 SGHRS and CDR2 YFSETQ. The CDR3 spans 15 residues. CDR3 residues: CASSLGTRQDNEQFF. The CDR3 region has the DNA TGCGCCAGCAGCTTAGGGACTAGGCAGGACAATGAGCAGTTCTTC.

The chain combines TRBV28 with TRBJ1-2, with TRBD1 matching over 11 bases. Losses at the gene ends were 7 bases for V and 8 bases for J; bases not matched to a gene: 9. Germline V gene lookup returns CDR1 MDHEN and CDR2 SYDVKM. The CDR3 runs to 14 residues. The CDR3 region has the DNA TGTGCCAGCACAGGGGACAGGGGGTTGAGGGGCTACACCTTC. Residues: CASTGDRGLRGYTF.

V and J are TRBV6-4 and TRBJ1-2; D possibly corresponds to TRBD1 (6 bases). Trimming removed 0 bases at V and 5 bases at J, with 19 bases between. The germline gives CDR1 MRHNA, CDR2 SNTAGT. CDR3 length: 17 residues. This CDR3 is CASSDSVTGGRTYGYTF. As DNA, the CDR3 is TGTGCCAGCAGTGACTCGGTTACCGGGGGGCGGACTTATGGCTACACCTTC.

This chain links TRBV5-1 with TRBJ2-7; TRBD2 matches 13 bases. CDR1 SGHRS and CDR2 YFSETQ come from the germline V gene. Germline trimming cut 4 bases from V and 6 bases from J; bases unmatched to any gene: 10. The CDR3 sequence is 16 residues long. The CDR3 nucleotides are TGCGCCAGCAGCCTCACTAGCGGGGGGGCTATTAGCGAGCAGTACTTC. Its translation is CASSLTSGGAISEQYF.

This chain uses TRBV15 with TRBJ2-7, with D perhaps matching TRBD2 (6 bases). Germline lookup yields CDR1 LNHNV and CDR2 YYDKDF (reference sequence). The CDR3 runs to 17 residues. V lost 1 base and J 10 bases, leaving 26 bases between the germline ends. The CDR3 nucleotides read TGTGCCACCAGCAGAGGCCTCAATGCCGGGGGAGACGACACTCAGTACTTC. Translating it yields CATSRGLNAGGDDTQYF.

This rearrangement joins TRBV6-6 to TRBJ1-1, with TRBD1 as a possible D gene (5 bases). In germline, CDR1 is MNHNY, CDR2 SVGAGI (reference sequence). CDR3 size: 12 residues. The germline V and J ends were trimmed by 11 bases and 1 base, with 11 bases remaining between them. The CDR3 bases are TGTGCCGGGGCGACGCGGAACACTGAAGCTTTCTTT. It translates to CAGATRNTEAFF.

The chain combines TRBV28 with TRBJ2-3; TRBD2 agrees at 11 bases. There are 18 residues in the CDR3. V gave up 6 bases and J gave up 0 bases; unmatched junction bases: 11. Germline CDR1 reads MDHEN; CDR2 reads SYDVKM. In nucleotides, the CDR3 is TGTGCCAGCAGCTCTCATAGCGGGGGGGGAACTAGCACAGATACGCAGTATTTT. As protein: CASSSHSGGGTSTDTQYF.

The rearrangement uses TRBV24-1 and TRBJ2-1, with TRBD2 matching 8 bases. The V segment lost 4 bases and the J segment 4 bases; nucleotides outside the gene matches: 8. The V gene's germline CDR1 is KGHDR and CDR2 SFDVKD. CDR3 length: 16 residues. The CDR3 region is CATSDRSGGRYNEQFF. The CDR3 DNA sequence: TGTGCCACCAGTGACAGAAGCGGGGGACGTTACAATGAGCAGTTCTTC.

The CDR3 DNA is TGTGCCAGTAGCGCGCGGGGGGGCCGAGCAGATACGCAGTATTTT. Amino acid sequence: CASSARGGRADTQYF. The genes are TRBV19 and TRBJ2-3, with TRBD2 matching over 9 bases. The CDR3 is 15 amino acids. Germline V CDR1 and CDR2: LNHDA, SQIVND (reference sequence). The J segment lost 4 bases and the V segment lost 6 bases, leaving 8 bases of the junction unmatched.

CDR3 DNA sequence: TGTGCCAGCTCGAGGGTGAACACTGAAGCTTTCTTT. Its translation is CASSRVNTEAFF. This chain joins TRBV6-5 and TRBJ1-1; the D is unclear. The CDR3 is made up of 12 amino acids. Trimming removed 8 bases at V and 0 bases at J, with 7 bases between. The germline V gene has CDR1 MNHEY and CDR2 SVGAGI.

CDR3: CASSYSGQGAEGYTF. Here the CDR3 DNA reads TGTGCCAGCAGTTACTCGGGACAGGGGGCTGAAGGCTACACCTTC. This chain connects TRBV6-6 to TRBJ1-2, with 12 bases that match TRBD1. J lost 8 bases, V lost 0 bases, and 4 bases had no gene match. CDR1 is MNHNY, CDR2 SVGAGI, per germline (reference sequence). The CDR3 sequence is 15 residues long.